This entry describes one T cell receptor beta chain. The Seattle patients, enrolled during active infection, were followed longitudinally. In the study's own analysis: Cell counts per sample came from amplifying reference gene primers. The table came from immunoSEQ multiplex PCR; TCRdb's copy has only in-frame clones and leaves some out. D and trimming come from the DNA, and the V and J calls and clone size come from that table. This sample has 150,000 to 200,000 clones, with approximately 85% found just once. This sample was included in a study of blood T cell repertoires in COVID-19. Study-level information: Sites in the United States, Italy and Spain provided acute and convalescent COVID-19 samples.

This CDR3 region has 16 residues. V shed 1 base, J shed 3 bases, and the junction held 5 bases outside the gene matches. Germline V CDR1 and CDR2: KGHSH, LQKENI. The source material was peripheral blood. This TCR derives from a man aged 80 or over with COVID-19, enrolled during active disease. The chain recombines TRBV18 with TRBJ1-3; TRBD1 matches at 8 bases. The CDR3, as DNA: TGTGCCAGCTCACCACGGGCTACAGGGGGTGGAAACACCATATATTTT. Amino acid sequence: CASSPRATGGGNTIYF.